Listed here are 25 T cell receptor beta chains from one sample, sequenced in a study of cytomegalovirus exposure and HLA in healthy donors. This PCR relied on a set of 60 Vbeta primers and 13 Jbeta primers. Sequencing used immunoSEQ multiplex PCR; TCRdb keeps in-frame clones, though not all of them. The sample lists 65,000 to 90,000 clones, less than 85% occurring once. The sequenced sample was PBMCs. The receptors originated from a man aged 55 to 70 in good health and CMV-seronegative.

The chain is built from TRBV6-5 and TRBJ2-3, with D tentatively TRBD2 (6 bases). The germline CDR1 and CDR2 sequences are MNHEY and SVGAGI. Trimming took off 2 bases at V and 6 bases at J, with 12 bases between the two ends. The CDR3 has 14 residues. CDR3 sequence: CASSYRDLGDTQYF. DNA of the CDR3: TGTGCCAGCAGTTACCGGGACTTAGGGGATACGCAGTATTTT.

The chain carries TRBV7-7 and TRBJ2-5, with a weak D call TRBD1 (5 bases). Germline CDR1 is SSHAT and CDR2 is FNYEAQ (reference sequence). This CDR3 is 15 amino acids long. Trimming took 5 bases from V and 3 from J, leaving 16 bases between them. CDR3 in amino acids: CASSPMLGPEETQYF. In DNA, the CDR3 is TGTGCCAGCAGCCCTATGCTGGGGCCCGAAGAGACCCAGTACTTC.

This chain uses TRBV5-1 with TRBJ1-1; tentative D call: TRBD1 (6 bases). Germline CDR1 SGHRS, CDR2 YFSETQ. Trimming took off 4 bases at V and 3 bases at J, with 13 bases between the two ends. This CDR3 contains 14 residues. DNA for the CDR3: TGCGCCAGCAGCCCACAGGGCAGTCACACTGAAGCTTTCTTT. It is translated as CASSPQGSHTEAFF.

This chain links TRBV11-1 with TRBJ2-7; the match to TRBD1 covers 11 bases. Germline CDR1 SGHAT, CDR2 FQDESV (reference sequence). Trimming cost V 5 bases and J 0 bases; bases outside gene matches: 9. The CDR3 consists of 17 residues. The CDR3 region is CASSAGQGAVNSYEQYF. As DNA, the CDR3 is TGTGCCAGCAGCGCCGGACAGGGGGCAGTCAACTCCTACGAGCAGTACTTC.

The chain is built from TRBV5-4 and TRBJ2-1; 9 bases match TRBD2. The CDR3 runs 15 residues. Germline trimming cut 2 bases from V and 4 bases from J; bases unmatched to any gene: 4. Germline values: CDR1 SGHNT, CDR2 YYREEE (reference sequence). CDR3 loop: CASSLPAGGYNEQFF. The CDR3 DNA reads TGTGCCAGCAGCTTACCCGCGGGGGGGTACAATGAGCAGTTCTTC.

The rearrangement links TRBV5-8 to TRBJ2-2; 9 bases are a match to TRBD2. J was trimmed by 6 bases and V by 5 bases; bases with no gene match: 8. This CDR3 has 15 residues. The germline gives CDR1 SGHTS, CDR2 YDEGEE. DNA for the CDR3: TGTGCCAGCAGACGCCGGGGCGGGGGGGCCGGGGAGCTGTTTTTT. This sequence encodes CASRRRGGGAGELFF. Full variable domain (remainder filled in from reference TRBV5-8 and TRBJ2-2): EAGVTQSPTHLIKTRGQQATLRCSPISGHTSVYWYQQALGLGLQFLLWYDEGEERNRGNFPPRFSGRQFPNYSSELNVNALELEDSALYLCASRRRGGGAGELFFGEGSRLTVL.

The CDR3 reads CASGFKGTRGEEQFF. CDR3 in DNA: TGTGCTAGTGGTTTTAAGGGGACTAGAGGAGAGGAGCAGTTCTTC. The chain has TRBV12-5 and TRBJ2-1; 8 nucleotides line up with TRBD2. Germline CDR1 reads LGHNT; CDR2 reads FRNRAP. V shed 3 bases and J 10 bases; nucleotides not matched to a gene: 11. The CDR3 is 15 residues long.

The V and J genes are TRBV5-6 and TRBJ2-5; the match to TRBD1 covers 7 bases. The J call may be faulty, since TRBJ2-7 better matches the DNA end. The V gene's germline CDR1 is SGHDT and CDR2 YYEEEE. CDR3 length equals 12 residues. Here the CDR3 DNA reads TGTGCCAGCAGTTCTACAGGGGACGAGCAGTACTTC. Residues: CASSSTGDEQYF.

V usage is TRBV6-5 and J usage is TRBJ1-2; a possible D gene is TRBD1 (6 bases). Per germline, CDR1 MNHEY and CDR2 SVGAGI. V was cut by 0 bases and J by 8 bases, with 13 bases left in between. This CDR3 spans 14 amino acids. CDR3 in DNA: TGTGCCAGCAGTTACTCGGGGGGGGCGCAGGGCTACACCTTC. Protein: CASSYSGGAQGYTF.

The chain uses TRBV7-6 and TRBJ2-2; 7 bases match TRBD2. CDR3 length: 18 residues. Unmatched junction bases numbered 12, after V lost 5 bases and J lost 0 bases. Germline loops: CDR1 SGHVS, CDR2 FNYEAQ. CDR3 region: CASSLSGPGLPNTGELFF. The CDR3 region has the DNA TGTGCCAGCAGCCTAAGCGGGCCGGGACTACCGAACACCGGGGAGCTGTTTTTT.

This clone was seen a single time. This chain uses TRBV9 with TRBJ1-5, with TRBD1 identical over 9 bases. The CDR3 contains 15 residues. The germline V gene has CDR1 SGDLS and CDR2 YYNGEE. The trim removed 4 bases at V and 1 base at J, leaving 3 bases unmatched. The CDR3 loop reads CASSWGQGSNQPQHF. The CDR3 DNA is TGTGCCAGCAGCTGGGGACAGGGAAGCAATCAGCCCCAGCATTTT.

This clone was picked up a small number of times. The chain has TRBV6-5 and TRBJ1-2; TRBD1 agrees at 9 bases. Trimming at V came to 4 bases and at J to 2 bases, leaving 5 bases not matched to a gene. Germline V gene data show CDR1 as MNHEY and CDR2 as SVGAGI. The CDR3 has 15 residues. The CDR3 DNA follows: TGTGCCAGCAGTTCTGGGACAGGGAAAAACTATGGCTACACCTTC. Its protein product is CASSSGTGKNYGYTF.

The chain joins TRBV5-4 to TRBJ2-7; TRBD2 aligns across 8 bases. J lost 1 base, V lost 2 bases, and 8 bases had no gene match. Germline V gene lookup returns CDR1 SGHNT and CDR2 YYREEE (reference sequence). This CDR3 has 16 residues. CDR3 nucleotides: TGTGCCAGCAGCTTTCCGGCGGGGGGTGCTTCCTACGAGCAGTACTTC. It specifies CASSFPAGGASYEQYF.

V and J are TRBV7-8 and TRBJ2-3; unclear D gene. V lost 2 bases, J lost 4 bases, and 10 bases lay in between. Germline CDR1 reads SGHVS; CDR2 reads FQNEAQ. The CDR3 extends over 14 amino acids. The chain's CDR3 is CASSLSLVADTQYF. The CDR3 region has the DNA TGTGCCAGCAGCTTAAGTCTAGTGGCAGATACGCAGTATTTT.

This sequence joins TRBV5-1 and TRBJ2-2; perhaps TRBD2 as D (6 bases). The CDR3 has 19 amino acids. In germline, CDR1 is SGHRS, CDR2 YFSETQ. V gave up 0 bases and J gave up 2 bases, with 20 bases separating them. The CDR3 coding sequence is TGCGCCAGCAGCTTGGCCGTCGGGACTCTGGGGCAAAACACCGGGGAGCTGTTTTTT. This encodes CASSLAVGTLGQNTGELFF.

The V gene is TRBV13, the J gene TRBJ2-7, with D maybe TRBD2 (6 bases). The CDR3 is made up of 15 amino acids. The germline V and J ends were trimmed by 8 bases and 4 bases, with 21 bases remaining between them. Germline-derived CDR1 and CDR2 are PRHDT and FYEKMQ (reference sequence). CDR3 DNA: TGTGCCAGCGGCTCCGGGCCGGGAGTTCAGTACGAGCAGTACTTC. It specifies CASGSGPGVQYEQYF.

This clone was detected once. The CDR3 nucleotides are TGCGCCAGCAGCCTAGCGGGGGGTTCGGATACGCAGTATTTT. It encodes CASSLAGGSDTQYF. V gene TRBV5-1 combines with J gene TRBJ2-3, with 11 bases aligning to TRBD2. Germline assignment: CDR1 SGHRS and CDR2 YFSETQ. The ends lost 4 bases at V and 6 bases at J; junction bases unmatched: 4. The length of the CDR3 is 14 residues.

This clone was recorded a few times. The chain combines TRBV4-2 with TRBJ2-3, with 8 bases that match TRBD2. Germline CDR1 and CDR2: LGHNA and YNFKEQ. After removal of 4 bases from V and 0 bases from J, the junction contained 9 bases not matched to a gene. The CDR3 runs 17 residues. CDR3 in amino acids: CASSPLKAGGSTDTQYF. The CDR3 DNA follows: TGTGCCAGCAGCCCGCTTAAGGCGGGGGGCAGCACAGATACGCAGTATTTT.

V gene TRBV6-5 combines with J gene TRBJ2-7; 10 bases agree with TRBD1. CDR3 size: 14 residues. Germline V gene lookup returns CDR1 MNHEY and CDR2 SVGAGI. The V and J ends lost 3 bases and 2 bases, in that order; junction bases with no gene match: 1. CDR3 sequence (DNA): TGTGCCAGCAGTTATGACAGGGGGCCCTACGAGCAGTACTTC. It encodes CASSYDRGPYEQYF.

The CDR3 DNA follows: TGTGCCATCAGTGATGGGGGGCAGCCCCAGCATTTT. It yields the protein CAISDGGQPQHF. The rearrangement links TRBV10-3 to TRBJ1-5, with a tentative D call TRBD1 (5 bases). Trimming left V 3 bases short and J 7 bases short, with 7 bases between. There are 12 residues in the CDR3. Per the germline V gene, CDR1 is ENHRY and CDR2 is SYGVKD.

J is TRBJ2-5 and V is TRBV6-1, with D perhaps matching TRBD2 (5 bases). The CDR3 runs 13 residues. Between the trimmed V and J ends, which lost 11 bases and 6 bases, there was a span of 19 bases. Germline values: CDR1 MNHNS, CDR2 SASEGT. CDR3 sequence: CAATPGSGQTQYF. The CDR3 bases are TGTGCCGCGACCCCGGGGTCCGGACAGACCCAGTACTTC.

The count of this clone is one. V is TRBV19 and J is TRBJ2-3, with unresolved D. The CDR3 consists of 12 residues. The V gene lost 1 base and the J gene lost 7 bases, with 6 bases spanning the gap. CDR1 and CDR2 from the germline V gene are LNHDA and SQIVND (reference sequence). CDR3 region: CASSIGDYTQYF. The CDR3 DNA sequence: TGTGCCAGTAGTATAGGCGACTATACGCAGTATTTT.

This clone was recorded once. The chain has TRBV11-3 and TRBJ1-2; no reliable D call. The CDR3 covers 12 residues. Germline CDR1 and CDR2: SGHNT and YENEEA. Trimming removed 3 bases from V and 4 bases from J, with 6 bases in between. The CDR3 sequence is CASSLSGYGYTF. As DNA, the CDR3 is TGTGCCAGCAGCTTGAGCGGCTATGGCTACACCTTC.

Written as DNA, the CDR3 is TGTGCCAGCAGTGATCGGACTAGCGGGGGGAGGGAGACCCAGTACTTC. This encodes CASSDRTSGGRETQYF. V gene TRBV2 combines with J gene TRBJ2-5; 14 nucleotides line up with TRBD2. This CDR3 comprises 16 residues. CDR1 is SNHLY, CDR2 FYNNEI, per germline. The V and J ends lost 3 bases and 5 bases, in that order; junction bases with no gene match: 5.

V usage is TRBV5-4 and J usage is TRBJ2-7; D is perhaps TRBD1 (5 bases). Germline V lookup: CDR1 SGHNT, CDR2 YYREEE (reference sequence). Trimming took 4 bases from V and 2 from J, leaving 13 bases between them. The CDR3 loop spans 14 amino acids. The CDR3 DNA is TGTGCCAGCAGCCCCCCGGACATGCCCTACGAGCAGTACTTC. Its translation: CASSPPDMPYEQYF.